This T cell receptor beta chain was recorded in a study of regulatory T cells in long-lasting Graves disease. This clonotype was detected a few times. The authors built TCR beta libraries using iRepertoire HTBI primers and Arm-PCR of CDR3 regions. TCRdb called the multiplex PCR reads again in MiXCR, with one record for every CDR3 protein. The sample holds 350,000 to 550,000 distinct CDR3 sequences, around 15% seen once. Sample time point: newly diagnosed GD, antithyroid drugs for less than 3 months. TCR sequences were obtained from RNA taken from PBMCs. The same specimen was also included in a second study, on T cells in Graves' hyperthyroidism and ophthalmopathy.

Source: peripheral blood mononuclear cells (PBMCs), taken at new diagnosis, from a patient treated with antithyroid drugs. The source of this sequence is a woman between 18 and 29 years old with Graves disease.

CDR3 residues: CSAPRGQRYEQYF. The CDR3 bases are TGCAGTGCCCCCCGGGGACAACGATACGAGCAGTACTTC. V is TRBV20-1 and J is TRBJ2-7; possibly TRBD1 for D (6 bases). This CDR3 has 13 amino acids. Deletions cut 6 bases from V and 4 bases from J, with 16 bases between. The germline V gene has CDR1 DFQATT and CDR2 SNEGSKA (reference sequence).